Listed below are T cell receptor beta chains from one sample, sequenced in a study of regulatory T cells in long-lasting Graves disease. Each CDR3 protein is one row after TCRdb ran MiXCR on the multiplex PCR reads. The repertoire includes about 310,000 distinct CDR3 sequences, roughly a fifth of them detected once, and 56% sits in the top ten. The sequences come from peripheral blood mononuclear cells (PBMCs), collected when the disease was refractory, from a patient treated with antithyroid drugs. These receptors were obtained from a female donor with Graves disease. Both conserved end residues are part of each CDR3. D genes are given only for firm matches. Not every row has a clone size; where given, it reads once, few, many or a size class.

V gene,clone size,D gene,J gene,CDR3 DNA,CDR3 protein
TRBV11-2,.,.,TRBJ2-1,TGTGCCAGCAGCCGACCCGGGACGTCCTACAATGAGCAGTTCTTC,CASSRPGTSYNEQFF
TRBV28,many,.,TRBJ1-6,TGTGCCAGCAGTTCGCCTACTAGTCTCCTCCACTTT,CASSSPTSLLHF
TRBV10-3,.,TRBD2,TRBJ2-7,TGTGCCATCAGTGTGACTAGCGGGAGCTCCTACGAGCAGTACTTC,CAISVTSGSSYEQYF
TRBV28,many,.,TRBJ2-7,TGTGCCAGCAGTACCCGGGACCGACTTACCTACGAGCAGTACTTC,CASSTRDRLTYEQYF
TRBV7-9,few,TRBD1,TRBJ2-7,TGTGCCAGCACCCACCAAGTAGGGGGCGAGAGATCCTACGAGCAGTACTTC,CASTHQVGGERSYEQYF
TRBV9,.,.,TRBJ2-5,TGTGCCAGCAGCGTAGCTTACCAAGAGACCCAGTACTTC,CASSVAYQETQYF
TRBV7-9,.,.,TRBJ2-7,TGTGCCAGCAGCTTATCGTCGGGACAACCCTACGAGCAGTACTTC,CASSLSSGQPYEQYF
TRBV25-1,few,.,TRBJ1-2,TGTGCCAGCAGTGAGGCAGGGGCCCGATACTATGGCTACACCTTC,CASSEAGARYYGYTF
TRBV28,many,.,TRBJ1-5,TGTGCCAGCAGTCTGGACGGTTATCAGCCCCAGCATTTT,CASSLDGYQPQHF
TRBV15,few,.,TRBJ1-1,TGTGCCACCAGCAGAGATACGAACACTGAAGCTTTCTTT,CATSRDTNTEAFF
TRBV7-9,.,TRBD1,TRBJ2-7,TGTGCCAGCAGCTCCGGGACAGAAGGGCAGTACTTC,CASSSGTEGQYF
TRBV5-4,few,TRBD1,TRBJ2-5,TGTGCCAGCAGCTCCTCAACAGGGGGCTTTGAGACCCAGTACTTC,CASSSSTGGFETQYF
TRBV6-1,few,.,TRBJ1-1,TGTGCCAGCAGTCCGGGATTTGACACTGAAGCTTTCTTT,CASSPGFDTEAFF
TRBV28,few,.,TRBJ2-3,TGTGCCAGCAGCCCTCACAGTCACACAGATACGCAGTATTTT,CASSPHSHTDTQYF
TRBV30,many,.,TRBJ1-2,TGTGCCTGGGTTGATGGCTACACCTTC,CAWVDGYTF
TRBV30,many,.,TRBJ2-2,TGTGCCTGGAGTTTGGGTGGCGGGGAGCTGTTTTTT,CAWSLGGGELFF
TRBV19,.,.,TRBJ1-5,TGTGCCAGCCGGGCCAGCAATCAGCCCCAGCATTTT,CASRASNQPQHF
TRBV18,.,.,TRBJ2-6,TGTGCCAGCTCTAGTGGCCGAGCTGGGGCCAACGTCCTGACTTTC,CASSSGRAGANVLTF
TRBV6-5,many,TRBD1,TRBJ1-5,TGTGCCAGCAGTTGGACAGGGAACAATCAGCCCCAGCATTTT,CASSWTGNNQPQHF
TRBV29-1,few,.,TRBJ2-5,TGCAGCGTTGACACAGCCCAAGAGACCCAGTACTTC,CSVDTAQETQYF
TRBV30,many,.,TRBJ1-6,TGTGCCTGGAGAGGGCAGGGAAATTCACCCCTCCACTTT,CAWRGQGNSPLHF
TRBV5-1,many,TRBD2,TRBJ2-7,TGTGCCAGCAGTTCACTAGCGGGAGGCTCCTACGAGCAGTACTTC,CASSSLAGGSYEQYF
TRBV5-8,few,TRBD1,TRBJ2-7,TGTGCCAGCACCCGGGACAGGGTGGACGAGCAGTACTTC,CASTRDRVDEQYF
TRBV2,many,.,TRBJ1-1,TGTGCCAGCAGTTTTGCGGGTCTTCAGACTGAAGCTTTCTTT,CASSFAGLQTEAFF
TRBV10-3,.,.,TRBJ2-2,TGTGCCATCAGTGCCGATGAAGATATCATGAACACCGGGGAGCTGTTTTTT,CAISADEDIMNTGELFF
TRBV7-2,.,TRBD2,TRBJ2-7,TGTGCCAGCAGCCGTGTAGCGGGAGTCATCTACGAGCAGTACTTC,CASSRVAGVIYEQYF
TRBV28,many,TRBD1,TRBJ1-1,TGTGCCAGCAGGACGGACAGGGGAGTCACTGAAGCTTTCTTT,CASRTDRGVTEAFF
TRBV2,few,.,TRBJ1-5,TGTGCCAGCAGTGAGAGCCCCACAGGGAAGAATTTAGATCAGCCCCAGCATTTT,CASSESPTGKNLDQPQHF
TRBV27,.,.,TRBJ1-4,TGTGCCAGCAGTTCAAACAGGGATGATGAAAAACTGTTTTTT,CASSSNRDDEKLFF
TRBV12-3/TRBV12-4,many,.,TRBJ2-7,TGTGCCAGCAGTTTTAGTGGGAGCGAGCAGTACTTC,CASSFSGSEQYF
TRBV20-1,.,TRBD2,TRBJ2-3,TGCAGTGCTAGTGGGCTAGCGGGCGCAGATACGCAGTATTTT,CSASGLAGADTQYF
TRBV7-2,many,.,TRBJ1-5,TGTGCCAGCAGCCCACCCCTGGGGGCGAGCAATCAGCCCCAGCATTTT,CASSPPLGASNQPQHF
TRBV7-9,.,.,TRBJ1-5,TGTGCCAGCAGCTCAGGGGTGGGAGGCCATAGCAATCAGCCCCAGCATTTT,CASSSGVGGHSNQPQHF
TRBV5-5,.,.,TRBJ2-2,TGTGCCAGCAGCCCGGCCCATAAGAACACCGGGGAGCTGTTTTTT,CASSPAHKNTGELFF
TRBV5-1,.,.,TRBJ1-1,TGCGCCAGCAGCCACGAAAACCTGGGGACTGAAGCTTTCTTT,CASSHENLGTEAFF
TRBV7-2,many,.,TRBJ2-7,TGTGCCAGCAGCTTAAGGGTGGGGGGGCCCTACGAGCAGTACTTC,CASSLRVGGPYEQYF
TRBV6-4,.,.,TRBJ2-7,TGTGCCAGCAGTTACTCAGGGGGGCCAGGGGGGTACGAGCAGTACTTC,CASSYSGGPGGYEQYF
TRBV6-2/TRBV6-3,.,TRBD1,TRBJ2-1,TGTGCCAGCAGTTACTCGAAACAGGGGGCCTCCTACAATGAGCAGTTCTTC,CASSYSKQGASYNEQFF
TRBV24-1,many,.,TRBJ1-2,TGTGCCACCAGTGTGTCTGATTTCTATGGCTACACCTTC,CATSVSDFYGYTF
TRBV3-1,many,.,TRBJ1-5,TGTGCCAGCAGCCAAGGGTTACAGCCCCAGCATTTT,CASSQGLQPQHF
TRBV27,once,.,TRBJ2-3,TGTGCCAGCAGTTTAAATGGCGGGTGGGACACAGATACGCAGTATTTT,CASSLNGGWDTDTQYF
TRBV7-2,many,TRBD1,TRBJ2-4,TGTGCCAGCAGCTTACAGGGGGCCGGAAACATTCAGTACTTC,CASSLQGAGNIQYF
TRBV11-2,many,.,TRBJ2-7,TGTGCCAGCAGCTCCGCGACGGTGGAGGCCTACGAGCAGTACTTC,CASSSATVEAYEQYF
TRBV7-6,many,TRBD1,TRBJ2-6,TGTGCCAGCAGCCTTCGGGACAGCCGCTCTGGGGCCAACGTCCTGACTTTC,CASSLRDSRSGANVLTF